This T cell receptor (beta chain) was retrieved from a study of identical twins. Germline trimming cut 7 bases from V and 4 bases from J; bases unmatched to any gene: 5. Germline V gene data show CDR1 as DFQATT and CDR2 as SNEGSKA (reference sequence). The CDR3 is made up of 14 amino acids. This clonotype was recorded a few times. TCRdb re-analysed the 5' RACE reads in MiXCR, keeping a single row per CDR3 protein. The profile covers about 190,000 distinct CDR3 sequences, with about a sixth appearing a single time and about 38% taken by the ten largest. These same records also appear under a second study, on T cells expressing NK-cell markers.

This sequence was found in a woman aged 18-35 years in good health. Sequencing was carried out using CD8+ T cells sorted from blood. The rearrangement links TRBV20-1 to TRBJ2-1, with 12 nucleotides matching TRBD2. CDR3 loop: CSVATSGGYNEQFF. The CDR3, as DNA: TGCAGTGTAGCGACTAGCGGGGGATACAATGAGCAGTTCTTC.